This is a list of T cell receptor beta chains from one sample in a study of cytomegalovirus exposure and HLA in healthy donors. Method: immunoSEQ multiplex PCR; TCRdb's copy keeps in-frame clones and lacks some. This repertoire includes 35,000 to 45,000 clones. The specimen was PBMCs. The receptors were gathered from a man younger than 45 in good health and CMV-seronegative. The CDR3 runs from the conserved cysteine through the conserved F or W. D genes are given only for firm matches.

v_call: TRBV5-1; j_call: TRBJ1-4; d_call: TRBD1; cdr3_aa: CASSPGQVATNEKLFF; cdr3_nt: TGCGCCAGCAGCCCTGGACAGGTTGCAACTAATGAAAAACTGTTTTTT
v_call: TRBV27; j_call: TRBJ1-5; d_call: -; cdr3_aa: CASSYLGGASNQPQHF; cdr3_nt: TGTGCCAGCAGTTACCTAGGGGGGGCGAGCAATCAGCCCCAGCATTTT
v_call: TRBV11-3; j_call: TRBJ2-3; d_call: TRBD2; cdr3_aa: CASSAGGVGHTDTQYF; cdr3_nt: TGTGCCAGTAGCGCGGGAGGGGTAGGCCACACAGATACGCAGTATTTT
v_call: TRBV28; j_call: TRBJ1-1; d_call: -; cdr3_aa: CASSSAFREAFF; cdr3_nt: TGTGCCAGCAGCTCAGCGTTCCGTGAAGCTTTCTTT
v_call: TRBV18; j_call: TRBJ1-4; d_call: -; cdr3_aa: CASSPNRNANEKLFF; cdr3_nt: TGTGCCAGCTCACCAAACCGAAATGCGAATGAAAAACTGTTTTTT
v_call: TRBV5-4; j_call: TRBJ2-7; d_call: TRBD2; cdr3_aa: CASSDLVLAGVSDHEQYF; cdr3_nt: TGTGCCAGCAGCGACTTAGTGTTAGCGGGAGTCTCCGATCACGAGCAGTACTTC
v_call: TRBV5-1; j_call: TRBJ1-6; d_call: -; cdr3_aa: CASSFRDRSSYNSPLHF; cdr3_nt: TGCGCCAGCAGCTTTCGAGACAGGAGCTCCTATAATTCACCCCTCCACTTT
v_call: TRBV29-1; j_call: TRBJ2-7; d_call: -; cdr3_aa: CSAAGFYEQYF; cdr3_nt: TGCAGCGCAGCAGGGTTCTACGAGCAGTACTTC
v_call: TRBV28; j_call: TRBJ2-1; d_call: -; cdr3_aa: CASRRNPGYINEQFF; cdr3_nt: TGTGCCAGCAGACGTAACCCGGGGTATATCAATGAGCAGTTCTTC
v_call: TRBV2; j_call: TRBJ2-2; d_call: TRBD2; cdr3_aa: CASSGGSGRTHATGELFF; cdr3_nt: TGTGCCAGCAGTGGTGGTAGCGGGAGGACACACGCCACCGGGGAGCTGTTTTTT
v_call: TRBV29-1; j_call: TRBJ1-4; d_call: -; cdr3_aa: CSVAIALGGEKLFF; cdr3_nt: TGCAGCGTTGCTATCGCATTAGGAGGGGAAAAACTGTTTTTT
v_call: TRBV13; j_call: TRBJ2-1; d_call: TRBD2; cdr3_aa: CASSFGTTDNEQFF; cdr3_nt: TGTGCCAGCAGCTTCGGGACTACCGACAATGAGCAGTTCTTC
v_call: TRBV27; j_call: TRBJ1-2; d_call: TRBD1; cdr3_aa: CASSSTGTVLYGYTF; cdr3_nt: TGTGCCAGCAGTTCTACCGGGACAGTACTATATGGCTACACCTTC
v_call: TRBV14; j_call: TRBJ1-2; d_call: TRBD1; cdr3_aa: CASSRTQGAYGYTF; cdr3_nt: TGTGCCAGCAGCCGCACACAGGGGGCCTATGGCTACACCTTC
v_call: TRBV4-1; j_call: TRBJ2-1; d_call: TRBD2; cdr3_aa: CASSQEVLAGVNEQFF; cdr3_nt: TGCGCCAGCAGCCAAGAGGTACTAGCGGGGGTCAATGAGCAGTTCTTC
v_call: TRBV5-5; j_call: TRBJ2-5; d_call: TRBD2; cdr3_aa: CASSFGPGLAVQETQYF; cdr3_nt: TGTGCCAGCAGCTTTGGACCGGGACTAGCGGTTCAAGAGACCCAGTACTTC
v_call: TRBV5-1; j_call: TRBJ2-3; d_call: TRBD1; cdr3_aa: CASSLRGQGPDTQYF; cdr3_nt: TGCGCCAGCAGCTTGAGGGGACAGGGGCCAGATACGCAGTATTTT
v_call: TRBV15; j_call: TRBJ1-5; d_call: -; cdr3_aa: CATSPDRYSNQPQHF; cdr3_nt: TGTGCCACCAGCCCGGACAGATATAGCAATCAGCCCCAGCATTTT
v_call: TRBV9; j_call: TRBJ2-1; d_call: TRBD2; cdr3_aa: CASSDGTRGYNEQFF; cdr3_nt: TGTGCCAGCAGCGATGGGACTAGGGGGTACAATGAGCAGTTCTTC
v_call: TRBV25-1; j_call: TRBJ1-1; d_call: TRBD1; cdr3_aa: CATYRGRGFKNTEAFF; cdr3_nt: TGTGCCACCTACAGGGGGCGCGGATTTAAGAACACTGAAGCTTTCTTT
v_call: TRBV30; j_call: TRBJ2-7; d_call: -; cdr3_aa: CAWTRGSSGEQYF; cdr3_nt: TGTGCCTGGACCAGAGGGTCTTCTGGAGAGCAGTACTTC
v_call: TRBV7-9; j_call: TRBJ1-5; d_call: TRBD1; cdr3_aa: CASSLGTGYNQPQHF; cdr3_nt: TGTGCCAGCAGCCTCGGGACAGGATACAATCAGCCCCAGCATTTT
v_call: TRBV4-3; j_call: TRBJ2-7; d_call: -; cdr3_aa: CASSQDNYEQYF; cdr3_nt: TGCGCCAGCAGCCAGGACAACTACGAGCAGTACTTC
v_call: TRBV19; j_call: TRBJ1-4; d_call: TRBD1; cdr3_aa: CASRTGDSNEKLFF; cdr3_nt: TGTGCCAGTAGGACAGGGGATTCTAATGAAAAACTGTTTTTT
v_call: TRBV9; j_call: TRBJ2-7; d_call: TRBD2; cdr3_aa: CASSRSGTSSYEQYF; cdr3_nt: TGTGCCAGCAGCCGTAGCGGGACGAGCTCCTACGAGCAGTACTTC
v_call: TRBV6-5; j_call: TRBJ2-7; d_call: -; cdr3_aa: CAARGLLSYEQYF; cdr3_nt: TGTGCCGCGCGGGGACTGCTATCCTACGAGCAGTACTTC
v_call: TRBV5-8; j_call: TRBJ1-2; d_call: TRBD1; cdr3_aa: CASSLAIPGQGVF; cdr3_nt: TGTGCCAGCAGCTTGGCTATTCCGGGACAGGGAGTCTTC
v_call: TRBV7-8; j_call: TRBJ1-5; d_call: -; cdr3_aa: CASSLDPGHSQPQHF; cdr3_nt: TGTGCCAGCAGCTTAGACCCGGGACATAGTCAGCCCCAGCATTTT
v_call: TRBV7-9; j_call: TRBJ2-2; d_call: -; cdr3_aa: CASSWNNYRLANTGELFF; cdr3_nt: TGTGCCAGCAGCTGGAATAACTACCGATTGGCGAACACCGGGGAGCTGTTTTTT
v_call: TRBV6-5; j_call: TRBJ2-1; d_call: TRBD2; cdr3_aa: CASSYGGRFNNEQFF; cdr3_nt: TGTGCCAGCAGTTACGGCGGGAGGTTTAACAATGAGCAGTTCTTC
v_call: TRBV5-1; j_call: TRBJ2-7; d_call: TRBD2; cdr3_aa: CASSVVRASGGPYEQYF; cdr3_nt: TGCGCCAGCAGCGTGGTTAGGGCTAGCGGGGGACCCTACGAGCAGTACTTC
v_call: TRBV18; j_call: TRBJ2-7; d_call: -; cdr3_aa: CASAPQTGRASYEQYF; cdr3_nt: TGTGCCAGCGCACCCCAGACAGGCAGGGCCTCCTACGAGCAGTACTTC
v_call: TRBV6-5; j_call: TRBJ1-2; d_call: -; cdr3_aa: CASSYPGVGGYTF; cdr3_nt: TGTGCCAGCAGTTACCCAGGGGTCGGGGGCTACACCTTC
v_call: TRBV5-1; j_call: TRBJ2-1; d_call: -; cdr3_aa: CASSFPRGSDDNEQFF; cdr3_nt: TGCGCCAGCAGCTTTCCGCGGGGCTCGGACGACAATGAGCAGTTCTTC
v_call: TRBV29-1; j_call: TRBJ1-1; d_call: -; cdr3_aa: CSARTANTEAFF; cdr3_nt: TGCAGCGCACGGACAGCGAACACTGAAGCTTTCTTT
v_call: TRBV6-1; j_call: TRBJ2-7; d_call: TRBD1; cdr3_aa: CASSADRSPYEQYF; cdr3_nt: TGTGCCAGCAGTGCGGACAGGTCGCCCTACGAGCAGTACTTC
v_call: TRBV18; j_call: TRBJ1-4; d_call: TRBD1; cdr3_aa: CASSPPVGQTNEKLFF; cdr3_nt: TGTGCCAGCTCACCACCGGTGGGACAGACAAATGAAAAACTGTTTTTT
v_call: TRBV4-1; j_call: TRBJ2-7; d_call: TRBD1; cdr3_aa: CASSQAGTGTIRGF; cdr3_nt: TGCGCCAGCAGCCAAGCCGGGACAGGGACTATTAGGGGGTTC
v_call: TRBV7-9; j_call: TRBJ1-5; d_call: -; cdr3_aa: CASSVGGGKNQPQHF; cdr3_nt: TGTGCCAGCAGCGTGGGGGGAGGGAAAAATCAGCCCCAGCATTTT
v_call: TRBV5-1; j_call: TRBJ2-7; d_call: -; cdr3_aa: CASSSDSYEQYF; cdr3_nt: TGCGCCAGCAGCTCGGACAGCTACGAGCAGTACTTC
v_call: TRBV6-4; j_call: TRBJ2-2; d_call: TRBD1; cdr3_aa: CASSDKLQGDTGELFF; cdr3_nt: TGTGCCAGCAGTGACAAATTACAGGGGGACACCGGGGAGCTGTTTTTT
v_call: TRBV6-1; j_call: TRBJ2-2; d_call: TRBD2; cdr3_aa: CASSEGTSDPNTGELFF; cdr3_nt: TGTGCCAGCAGTGAAGGTACTAGCGACCCGAACACCGGGGAGCTGTTTTTT
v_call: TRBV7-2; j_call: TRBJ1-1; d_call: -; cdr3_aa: CASSLRGGGNTEAFF; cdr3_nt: TGTGCCAGCAGCCTTAGGGGGGGTGGGAACACTGAAGCTTTCTTT
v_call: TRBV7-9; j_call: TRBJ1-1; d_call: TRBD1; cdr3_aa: CASNPQGRGRENTEAFF; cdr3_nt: TGTGCCAGCAATCCCCAAGGCAGGGGGCGTGAGAACACTGAAGCTTTCTTT
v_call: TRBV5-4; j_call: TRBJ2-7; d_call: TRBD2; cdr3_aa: CASSLDLAGGNEQYF; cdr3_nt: TGTGCCAGCAGCTTGGACCTAGCGGGAGGGAACGAGCAGTACTTC